This TCR beta chain was found in a study of CXCR3-negative and CXCR3-positive naive CD8 T cells. Findings of the study overall: CXCR3-positive naive cells carried more hydrophobic TRB CDR3s than CXCR3-negative ones.

CDR1 and CDR2 (germline): ENHRY, SYGVKD. This CDR3 region has 13 residues. Details on this clonotype: Its target is unknown.

UMI-labeled TRB cDNA libraries were prepared by 5' RACE. TCRdb re-called the 5' RACE reads; one entry per CDR3 protein, DNA not given. Its clone listing holds about 63,000 distinct CDR3 sequences. This TCR came from a human donor in good health. Some clones in this sample may be carry-over from other donors' samples. The chain couples TRBV10-3 to TRBJ2-7; absent DNA, TCRdb's TRBD2 call cannot be checked. Specimen: naive CXCR3+ CD8+ T cells from blood. Specified subset: CD45RO-CCR7+CD27+CD95- naive CD8+ T cells expressing CXCR3 (TNR3+). The CDR3 sequence: CASLGGLAYEQYF.